This section outlines one T cell receptor beta chain sequence together with its context. The data are from a study of cytomegalovirus exposure and HLA in healthy donors. Study context: Of approximately 400 genotyped donors, about 80% clustered with self-reported Caucasian donors.

The primer mix had 60 Vbeta and 13 Jbeta primers. Profiled with immunoSEQ multiplex PCR; TCRdb holds only in-frame clones, not every one. The sample records about 130,000 clones, 80% being singletons. CDR1 and CDR2 from the germline V gene are MNHEY and SMNVEV (reference sequence). Trimming took 9 bases from V and 7 from J, leaving 16 bases between them. This CDR3 has 14 amino acids. The receptor was derived from a middle-aged woman in good health and CMV-seronegative. Sequencing input: PBMCs. J is TRBJ1-6 and V is TRBV27, with D tentatively TRBD1 (6 bases). The CDR3 DNA reads TGTGCCAGTAACAGGGTTCGTGGGAATTCACCCCTCCACTTT. Translating it yields CASNRVRGNSPLHF.